These 9 T cell receptor beta chains originate from one sample sequenced in a study of shared clonotypes between healthy human individuals. Sequencing was performed with immunoSEQ multiplex PCR; in TCRdb, only in-frame clones are kept and a portion is missing. Of roughly 760,000 clones in the sample, under 80% were seen once. Sequencing was carried out using memory CD4+ T cells sorted from blood. Regarding subset: CD45RA-negative fraction. These receptor sequences come from a woman under 40 in good health.

This clone was counted at least ten times. The gene calls are TRBV29-1 and TRBJ2-1; 10 nucleotides agree with TRBD1. Germline assignment: CDR1 SQVTM and CDR2 ANQGSEA. Unmatched junction bases numbered 6, after V lost 4 bases and J lost 9 bases. CDR3 length: 13 amino acids. For the CDR3, the DNA is TGCAGCGTTGTGGGACAGGGGTTAGGTGAGCAGTTCTTC. Amino acids: CSVVGQGLGEQFF.

This clone was found many times. The rearrangement uses TRBV19 and TRBJ2-3; D is perhaps TRBD2 (5 bases). The CDR3 is 15 amino acids. Looked up from germline, CDR1 is LNHDA and CDR2 is SQIVND (reference sequence). Written as DNA, the CDR3 is TGTGCTATTGGTCGGGGAAGGGAGCACGCAGATACGCAGTATTTT. Protein product: CAIGRGREHADTQYF.

The CDR3 bases are TGTGCCAGCTCCGACTTCCAGGGGGTCGGGGAGCTGTTTTTT. Translated: CASSDFQGVGELFF. J is TRBJ2-2 and V is TRBV27, with 7 bases that match TRBD1. The CDR3 spans 14 residues. Unmatched junction bases numbered 10, after V lost 8 bases and J lost 7 bases. Looked up from germline, CDR1 is MNHEY and CDR2 is SMNVEV (reference sequence).

The chain combines TRBV13 with TRBJ2-2, with D possibly being TRBD2 (6 bases). V dropped 5 bases and J dropped 6 bases, with 13 bases sitting between them. The CDR3 loop spans 14 amino acids. Germline CDR1 is PRHDT and CDR2 is FYEKMQ (reference sequence). The CDR3 nucleotides are TGTGCCAGCAGCCCGGCGGGGTGGGCCGGGGAGCTGTTTTTT. This sequence encodes CASSPAGWAGELFF. Combining the CDR3 with reference TRBV13 and TRBJ2-2 gives the whole variable domain AAGVIQSPRHLIKEKRETATLKCYPIPRHDTVYWYQQGPGQDPQFLISFYEKMQSDKGSIPDRFSAQQFSDYHSELNMSSLELGDSALYFCASSPAGWAGELFFGEGSRLTVL.

The rearrangement joins TRBV28 to TRBJ1-1; 8 bases align to TRBD1. V dropped 5 bases and J dropped 3; count of bases not matched to a gene: 8. The germline CDR1 and CDR2 sequences are MDHEN and SYDVKM. The CDR3 is 15 amino acids. In nucleotides, the CDR3 is TGTGCCAGCAGTCCCCGGACAGGGACTTACACTGAAGCTTTCTTT. It codes for CASSPRTGTYTEAFF. Using reference TRBV28 and TRBJ1-1 for the parts outside the CDR3, the full variable domain is DVKVTQSSRYLVKRTGEKVFLECVQDMDHENMFWYRQDPGLGLRLIYFSYDVKMKEKGDIPEGYSVSREKKERFSLILESASTNQTSMYLCASSPRTGTYTEAFFGQGTRLTVV.

V usage is TRBV27 and J usage is TRBJ2-2; D possibly corresponds to TRBD1 (6 bases). The CDR3 extends over 16 amino acids. Per germline, CDR1 MNHEY and CDR2 SMNVEV (reference sequence). Trimming removed 6 bases at V and 4 bases at J, with 18 bases between. This CDR3 reads CASRSLGAGSTGELFF. CDR3 nucleotide sequence: TGTGCCAGCAGATCCTTGGGGGCAGGAAGCACCGGGGAGCTGTTTTTT.

The genes are TRBV18 and TRBJ2-5, with D uncertain. V lost 4 bases and J lost 5, with 11 bases in between. Germline lookup yields CDR1 KGHSH and CDR2 LQKENI. The CDR3 covers 13 residues. The CDR3 nucleotides read TGTGCCAGCTCACTACATCATCTTGAGACCCAGTACTTC. Translated: CASSLHHLETQYF.

The V and J genes are TRBV7-2 and TRBJ1-5; the match to TRBD1 covers 8 bases. V shed 1 base, J shed 7 bases, and the junction held 9 bases outside the gene matches. CDR1 and CDR2 (germline): SGHTA, FQGNSA. The CDR3 contains 16 residues. CDR3 sequence reads: CASSLVGSAGGQPQHF. In nucleotides, the CDR3 is TGTGCCAGCAGCTTAGTGGGTTCGGCAGGGGGCCAGCCCCAGCATTTT.

This rearrangement joins TRBV10-1 to TRBJ2-7, with a tentative D call TRBD2 (5 bases). Germline V lookup: CDR1 WNHNN, CDR2 SYGVQD (reference sequence). CDR3 length: 13 residues. V shed 6 bases and J shed 1 base, with 10 bases lying between them. CDR3 sequence: CASSPRASYEQYF. DNA for the CDR3: TGCGCCAGCAGCCCGAGGGCTTCCTACGAGCAGTACTTC.